Below are 23 T cell receptor beta chains sequenced from a single sample in a study of T cell repertoires in cytomegalovirus infection. One entry per CDR3 protein results from TCRdb running MiXCR on the reads. The sample includes about 330,000 distinct CDR3 sequences, roughly 34% seen only once; the top ten take about 14%. The antigens these receptors bind are not known. Sequencing used cultured PBMCs, obtained from culture after CMV antigen stimulation. These receptors came from a human donor in good health (CMV status not recorded). Some clones in this sample may be carry-over from other donors' samples.

This clonotype appeared a few times. The chain combines TRBV7-2 with TRBJ2-1, with unresolved D. V was shortened by 3 bases and J by 2 bases, with 14 bases between the two germline ends. The CDR3 is 16 residues long. The germline V gene encodes CDR1 SGHTA and CDR2 FQGNSA. The CDR3 loop is CASSFERASPYNEQFF. For the CDR3, the DNA is TGTGCCAGCAGCTTTGAGCGCGCCTCTCCCTACAATGAGCAGTTCTTC.

This sequence joins TRBV7-2 and TRBJ2-5; 7 positions agree with TRBD1. With 4 bases clipped from V and 7 bases from J, the junction kept 21 bases outside the gene matches. The germline V gene has CDR1 SGHTA and CDR2 FQGNSA. The CDR3 length is 18 residues. CDR3 region: CASSSPRVTGQQRGTQYF. As DNA, the CDR3 is TGTGCCAGCAGCTCCCCTAGGGTTACGGGACAGCAAAGAGGGACCCAGTACTTC.

This clonotype was observed many times. The rearrangement uses TRBV5-6 and TRBJ1-5; D not resolved. V was cut by 4 bases and J by 0 bases, with 11 bases left in between. The CDR3 loop spans 15 amino acids. Germline CDR1 reads SGHDT; CDR2 reads YYEEEE. The CDR3 coding sequence is TGTGCCAGCAGCCTGACGGACTATAGCAATCAGCCCCAGCATTTT. The encoded protein is CASSLTDYSNQPQHF. The complete variable domain, with remaining parts taken from reference TRBV5-6 and TRBJ1-5, reads DAGVTQSPTHLIKTRGQQVTLRCSPKSGHDTVSWYQQALGQGPQFIFQYYEEEERQRGNFPDRFSGHQFPNYSSELNVNALLLGDSALYLCASSLTDYSNQPQHFGDGTRLSIL.

This clonotype occurred a few times. CDR3 nucleotide sequence: TGTGCCAGCAGCGGCGGAGAAAGGGGGAATGAGCAGTTCTTC. Its protein product is CASSGGERGNEQFF. The rearrangement links TRBV9 to TRBJ2-1, with D possibly being TRBD1 (6 bases). This CDR3 is 14 amino acids long. The V gene's germline CDR1 is SGDLS and CDR2 YYNGEE. V shed 3 bases and J shed 7 bases, with 14 bases lying between them.

V is TRBV20-1 and J is TRBJ1-4, with 7 bases identical to TRBD1. Germline values: CDR1 DFQATT, CDR2 SNEGSKA (reference sequence). The CDR3 runs 14 residues. V trimming: 6 bases; J trimming: 6 bases; junction bases outside the gene matches: 10. The CDR3 bases are TGCAGTGCACGTTCCGGGACAGTTGATGAAAAACTGTTTTTT. The encoded protein is CSARSGTVDEKLFF.

This clonotype was detected a few times. The rearrangement joins TRBV7-2 to TRBJ2-2; 11 nucleotides agree with TRBD2. The V segment lost 5 bases and the J segment 4 bases; nucleotides outside the gene matches: 9. CDR3 size: 17 residues. Germline-derived CDR1 and CDR2 are SGHTA and FQGNSA. CDR3 DNA sequence: TGTGCCAGCAGCCCAAATCGACTAGCGGGACGCACCGGGGAGCTGTTTTTT. Translated, it gives CASSPNRLAGRTGELFF.

The V and J genes are TRBV19 and TRBJ2-6, with D unresolved. Per the germline V gene, CDR1 is LNHDA and CDR2 is SQIVND (reference sequence). V lost 0 bases and J lost 0, with 12 bases in between. The CDR3 contains 18 residues. The CDR3 nucleotides are TGTGCCAGTAGTATAGAACAGCCTTCCTACTCTGGGGCCAACGTCCTGACTTTC. Amino acid sequence: CASSIEQPSYSGANVLTF.

The gene calls are TRBV6-2 or TRBV6-3 and TRBJ2-6, with no clear D. The V and J ends lost 6 bases and 1 base respectively, with 10 bases between them. There are 15 residues in the CDR3. CDR1 and CDR2 from the germline V gene are MNHEY and SVGEGT. This CDR3 reads CASSKPQSGANVLTF. CDR3 bases: TGTGCCAGCAGCAAACCTCAGTCTGGGGCCAACGTCCTGACTTTC.

The rearrangement uses TRBV27 and TRBJ2-5, with D possibly being TRBD1 or TRBD2 (5 bases each). CDR3 length: 13 residues. With 4 bases removed from V and 4 bases from J, the gap between germline ends came to 10 bases. Per germline, CDR1 MNHEY and CDR2 SMNVEV (reference sequence). CDR3 sequence: CASSSSGTETQYF. The CDR3 coding sequence is TGTGCCAGCAGTTCATCCGGGACAGAGACCCAGTACTTC.

This clonotype was counted many times. The chain is built from TRBV7-2 and TRBJ2-1, with 8 nucleotides matching TRBD1. Germline values: CDR1 SGHTA, CDR2 FQGNSA. The V segment lost 1 base and the J segment 8 bases; nucleotides outside the gene matches: 4. This CDR3 region has 14 residues. The DNA of the CDR3 is TGTGCCAGCAGCTTAGGACAGGGGATCGATGAGCAGTTCTTC. The encoded protein is CASSLGQGIDEQFF. Together with reference TRBV7-2 and TRBJ2-1, the CDR3 gives the full variable domain: GAGVSQSPSNKVTEKGKDVELRCDPISGHTALYWYRQSLGQGLEFLIYFQGNSAPDKSGLPSDRFSAERTGGSVSTLTIQRTQQEDSAVYLCASSLGQGIDEQFFGPGTRLTVL.

CDR3 amino acids: CASSDRGNDYGYTF. The CDR3 DNA reads as TGTGCCAGTAGTGACAGGGGGAATGACTATGGCTACACCTTC. The gene calls are TRBV19 and TRBJ1-2, with TRBD1 matching 9 bases. Germline CDR1 is LNHDA and CDR2 is SQIVND (reference sequence). V lost 5 bases and J lost 3; bases outside the gene matches: 4. CDR3 length equals 14 residues.

This clonotype has a count of ten or more. This chain connects TRBV7-2 to TRBJ2-7, with D unclear. The V gene's germline CDR1 is SGHTA and CDR2 FQGNSA. The CDR3 consists of 13 residues. Trimming took 6 bases from V and 1 from J, leaving 10 bases between them. The CDR3 DNA sequence: TGTGCCAGCAGTCCTGTGGGATCCTACGAGCAGTACTTC. Amino acid sequence: CASSPVGSYEQYF.

This chain uses TRBV5-6 with TRBJ1-2, with 8 nucleotides matching TRBD1. The CDR3 spans 15 residues. V was pared by 5 bases and J by 0 bases, with 6 bases of the junction left unmatched. Germline V gives CDR1 SGHDT, CDR2 YYEEEE. The CDR3 reads CASSRDRGANYGYTF. The CDR3 DNA reads as TGTGCCAGCAGTCGAGACAGGGGAGCTAACTATGGCTACACCTTC.

The V call is TRBV7-2, the J call TRBJ2-2, with 8 bases fitting TRBD2. The germline V gene encodes CDR1 SGHTA and CDR2 FQGNSA. With 0 bases clipped from V and 4 bases from J, the junction kept 4 bases outside the gene matches. This CDR3 spans 16 amino acids. The CDR3 loop reads CASSLARLASTGELFF. The CDR3 bases are TGTGCCAGCAGCTTAGCCCGACTAGCGTCCACCGGGGAGCTGTTTTTT.

The V call is TRBV24-1, the J call TRBJ2-1; 13 bases are a match to TRBD2. Per germline, CDR1 KGHDR and CDR2 SFDVKD. Trimming at V came to 3 bases and at J to 7 bases, leaving 5 bases not matched to a gene. The CDR3 sequence is 16 residues long. The CDR3 DNA reads as TGTGCCACCAGTGATCCAGGACTAGCGGGAGATAATGAGCAGTTCTTC. It is translated as CATSDPGLAGDNEQFF.

The V call is TRBV6-8, the J call TRBJ1-4; D is ambiguous. In germline, CDR1 is MNHGY, CDR2 SAAAGT. CDR3 length equals 11 residues. Trimming took off 6 bases at V and 12 bases at J, with 11 bases between the two ends. This chain's CDR3 is CASRAQAELFF. The CDR3 DNA sequence: TGTGCCAGCAGAGCACAAGCGGAACTGTTTTTT.

This clonotype was detected once. The V gene is TRBV3-1, the J gene TRBJ2-1; TRBD1 or TRBD2 may be the D gene (6 bases each). Germline lookup yields CDR1 LGHDT and CDR2 YNNKEL (reference sequence). V lost 0 bases and J lost 11, with 8 bases in between. There are 12 residues in the CDR3. The CDR3 is CASSQEGGKQFF. CDR3 sequence (DNA): TGTGCCAGCAGCCAAGAAGGGGGGAAGCAGTTCTTC.

This chain joins TRBV5-6 and TRBJ2-4; D is perhaps TRBD1 or TRBD2 (5 bases each). The CDR3 is 16 residues long. V lost 4 bases and J lost 3, with 17 bases in between. Germline V gene lookup returns CDR1 SGHDT and CDR2 YYEEEE. DNA of the CDR3: TGTGCCAGCAGCGCGGGTCCTGGGGGTATCAAAAACATTCAGTACTTC. Residues: CASSAGPGGIKNIQYF.

This clonotype appeared many times. The CDR3 nucleotides read TGTGCCAGCAGCTTAGGACAGGAAGAGACCCAGTACTTC. It is translated as CASSLGQEETQYF. The chain recombines TRBV7-9 with TRBJ2-5, with D possibly TRBD1 on 6 matching bases. This CDR3 is 13 amino acids long. CDR1 SEHNR and CDR2 FQNEAQ come from the germline V gene (reference sequence). V lost 1 base to trimming and J lost 3 bases, with 6 bases between them.

The V and J genes are TRBV27 and TRBJ2-5; TRBD2 agrees at 9 bases. The junction had 14 bases not matched to a gene; V was cut back by 5 bases and J by 7 bases. The germline V gene has CDR1 MNHEY and CDR2 SMNVEV (reference sequence). This CDR3 spans 16 amino acids. For the CDR3, the DNA is TGTGCCAGCAGTACCCTTCCAGCGGGAGGCCTAGGGACCCAGTACTTC. This codes for CASSTLPAGGLGTQYF.

In this sample, this clonotype turned up a few times. This chain joins TRBV28 and TRBJ2-5, with D possibly being TRBD1 or TRBD2 (5 bases each). CDR3 length: 13 residues. The V gene's germline CDR1 is MDHEN and CDR2 SYDVKM. Deletions cut 7 bases from V and 0 bases from J, with 9 bases between. CDR3 in amino acids: CASKLGDQETQYF. The CDR3 coding sequence is TGTGCCAGCAAGTTGGGGGACCAAGAGACCCAGTACTTC.

The chain couples TRBV24-1 to TRBJ2-1; 9 nucleotides match TRBD2. CDR3 size: 13 residues. The V and J ends lost 10 bases and 8 bases, in that order; junction bases with no gene match: 8. Germline V lookup: CDR1 KGHDR, CDR2 SFDVKD. CDR3 coding DNA: TGTGCCACGCGGGGGGGGGGGATGGATGAGCAGTTCTTC. This sequence encodes CATRGGGMDEQFF.

The CDR3 protein is CASSRRADTQYF. In nucleotides, the CDR3 is TGTGCCAGCTCCCGGAGGGCAGATACGCAGTATTTT. This chain joins TRBV28 and TRBJ2-3; weak D call: TRBD2 (6 bases). The CDR3 extends over 12 amino acids. Trimming left V 8 bases short and J 4 bases short, with 10 bases between. The germline V gene encodes CDR1 MDHEN and CDR2 SYDVKM. Complete variable domain (other parts from reference TRBV28 and TRBJ2-3): DVKVTQSSRYLVKRTGEKVFLECVQDMDHENMFWYRQDPGLGLRLIYFSYDVKMKEKGDIPEGYSVSREKKERFSLILESASTNQTSMYLCASSRRADTQYFGPGTRLTVL.